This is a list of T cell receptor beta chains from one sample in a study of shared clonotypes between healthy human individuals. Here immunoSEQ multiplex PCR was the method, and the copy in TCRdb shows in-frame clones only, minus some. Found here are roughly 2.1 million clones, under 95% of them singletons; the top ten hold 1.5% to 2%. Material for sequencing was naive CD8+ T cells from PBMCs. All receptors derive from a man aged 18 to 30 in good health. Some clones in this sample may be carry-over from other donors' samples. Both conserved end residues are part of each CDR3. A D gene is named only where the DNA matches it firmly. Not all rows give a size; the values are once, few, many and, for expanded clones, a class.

cdr3_aa: CASSLVPGRKDSYEQYF
cdr3_nt: TGTGCCAGCAGCTTAGTCCCAGGCCGTAAAGACTCCTACGAGCAGTACTTC
v_call: TRBV7-2
d_call: NA
clone_size: NA
cdr3_length: 17
j_call: TRBJ2-7

cdr3_aa: CASSLPPSTEAFF
cdr3_nt: TGCGCCAGCAGTCTCCCGCCCAGCACTGAAGCTTTCTTT
v_call: TRBV27
d_call: NA
clone_size: NA
cdr3_length: 13
j_call: TRBJ1-1

cdr3_aa: CASSVETRWDEQFF
cdr3_nt: TGTGCCAGCAGCGTAGAGACTAGATGGGATGAGCAGTTCTTC
v_call: TRBV9
d_call: NA
clone_size: NA
cdr3_length: 14
j_call: TRBJ2-1

cdr3_aa: CASSFLREQPQHF
cdr3_nt: TGTGCCAGCAGTTTCCTTAGGGAACAGCCCCAGCATTTT
v_call: TRBV28
d_call: NA
clone_size: NA
cdr3_length: 13
j_call: TRBJ1-5

cdr3_aa: CASSSRTSGTNTGELFF
cdr3_nt: TGTGCCAGCAGCTCTCGGACTAGCGGTACGAACACCGGGGAGCTGTTTTTT
v_call: TRBV7-2
d_call: TRBD2
clone_size: NA
cdr3_length: 17
j_call: TRBJ2-2

cdr3_aa: CASSLTGGKSYEQYF
cdr3_nt: TGCGCCAGCAGCCTGACAGGGGGCAAATCGTACGAGCAGTACTTC
v_call: TRBV4-1
d_call: TRBD1
clone_size: NA
cdr3_length: 15
j_call: TRBJ2-7

cdr3_aa: CSVFGGGELFF
cdr3_nt: TGCAGCGTTTTTGGGGGCGGGGAGCTGTTTTTT
v_call: TRBV29-1
d_call: NA
clone_size: NA
cdr3_length: 11
j_call: TRBJ2-2

cdr3_aa: CASSPTLKGLPDTQYF
cdr3_nt: TGTGCCAGCAGCCCGACTCTCAAGGGTCTCCCAGATACGCAGTATTTT
v_call: TRBV9
d_call: NA
clone_size: NA
cdr3_length: 16
j_call: TRBJ2-3

cdr3_aa: CAISIRQGPSDTQYF
cdr3_nt: TGTGCCATCAGTATACGACAGGGCCCTTCGGATACGCAGTATTTT
v_call: TRBV10-3
d_call: TRBD1
clone_size: NA
cdr3_length: 15
j_call: TRBJ2-3

cdr3_aa: CASSPWTSGSYEQYF
cdr3_nt: TGTGCCAGCTCACCCTGGACTAGCGGCTCCTACGAGCAGTACTTC
v_call: TRBV18
d_call: TRBD2
clone_size: NA
cdr3_length: 15
j_call: TRBJ2-7

cdr3_aa: CAWTGSAYEQYF
cdr3_nt: TGTGCCTGGACTGGTAGCGCCTACGAGCAGTACTTC
v_call: TRBV30
d_call: NA
clone_size: NA
cdr3_length: 12
j_call: TRBJ2-7

cdr3_aa: CASSVGVAEYNEQFF
cdr3_nt: TGTGCCAGCAGCGTAGGAGTAGCGGAGTACAATGAGCAGTTCTTC
v_call: TRBV9
d_call: NA
clone_size: NA
cdr3_length: 15
j_call: TRBJ2-1

cdr3_aa: CASSQGARTYEQYF
cdr3_nt: TGCGCCAGCAGCCAAGGGGCCAGAACCTACGAGCAGTACTTC
v_call: TRBV4-3
d_call: NA
clone_size: once
cdr3_length: 14
j_call: TRBJ2-7

cdr3_aa: CASSQAGTSGEQFF
cdr3_nt: TGCGCCAGCAGCCAGGCCGGGACTAGCGGAGAGCAGTTCTTC
v_call: TRBV4-3
d_call: TRBD2
clone_size: NA
cdr3_length: 14
j_call: TRBJ2-1

cdr3_aa: CASSLSRRGDSYEQYF
cdr3_nt: TGTGCCAGCAGTTTATCGCGCAGGGGAGATTCCTACGAGCAGTACTTC
v_call: TRBV28
d_call: NA
clone_size: NA
cdr3_length: 16
j_call: TRBJ2-7

cdr3_aa: CSVFRRPDEQFF
cdr3_nt: TGCAGCGTTTTTCGGCGACCCGATGAGCAGTTCTTC
v_call: TRBV29-1
d_call: NA
clone_size: once
cdr3_length: 12
j_call: TRBJ2-1

cdr3_aa: CASSLEGGRAEAFF
cdr3_nt: TGTGCCAGCAGCTTAGAAGGGGGCAGGGCTGAAGCTTTCTTT
v_call: TRBV7-6
d_call: TRBD1
clone_size: NA
cdr3_length: 14
j_call: TRBJ1-1

cdr3_aa: CASSFLQGGRTEAFF
cdr3_nt: TGTGCCAGCAGCTTTTTACAGGGAGGTCGAACTGAAGCTTTCTTT
v_call: TRBV5-4
d_call: NA
clone_size: NA
cdr3_length: 15
j_call: TRBJ1-1

cdr3_aa: CASSWDQGLGVQIGGGELFF
cdr3_nt: TGCGCCAGCAGCTGGGATCAGGGATTAGGGGTCCAAATCGGCGGCGGGGAGCTGTTTTTT
v_call: TRBV4-1
d_call: NA
clone_size: NA
cdr3_length: 20
j_call: TRBJ2-2

cdr3_aa: CAWSVPRQGIYEQYF
cdr3_nt: TGTGCCTGGAGTGTACCCCGACAGGGGATTTACGAGCAGTACTTC
v_call: TRBV30
d_call: TRBD1
clone_size: NA
cdr3_length: 15
j_call: TRBJ2-7

cdr3_aa: CASSESKWEPGTSGRDKNTGELFF
cdr3_nt: TGCGCCAGCAGTGAGTCTAAGTGGGAACCCGGGACTAGCGGGAGGGATAAGAACACCGGGGAGCTGTTTTTT
v_call: TRBV10-1
d_call: TRBD2
clone_size: NA
cdr3_length: 24
j_call: TRBJ2-2

cdr3_aa: CASSQSPGGFYGYTF
cdr3_nt: TGTGCCAGCAGCCAGAGCCCAGGGGGGTTTTATGGCTACACCTTC
v_call: TRBV11-2
d_call: TRBD1
clone_size: NA
cdr3_length: 15
j_call: TRBJ1-2

cdr3_aa: CASSLGREGRNYEQYF
cdr3_nt: TGTGCCAGCAGTTTAGGGCGGGAGGGCCGCAACTACGAGCAGTACTTC
v_call: TRBV27
d_call: TRBD2
clone_size: NA
cdr3_length: 16
j_call: TRBJ2-7

cdr3_aa: CASSRLAGEMYEQFF
cdr3_nt: TGTGCCAGCAGTCGGCTAGCGGGAGAAATGTATGAGCAGTTCTTC
v_call: TRBV2
d_call: TRBD2
clone_size: once
cdr3_length: 15
j_call: TRBJ2-1

cdr3_aa: CASRQQGATEAFF
cdr3_nt: TGTGCCAGCAGGCAACAGGGCGCTACTGAAGCTTTCTTT
v_call: TRBV27
d_call: NA
clone_size: NA
cdr3_length: 13
j_call: TRBJ1-1

cdr3_aa: CASNPQGRENIQYF
cdr3_nt: TGTGCCAGCAACCCACAGGGGAGGGAAAACATTCAGTACTTC
v_call: TRBV11-2
d_call: NA
clone_size: NA
cdr3_length: 14
j_call: TRBJ2-4

cdr3_aa: CASSHSGSSYNEQFF
cdr3_nt: TGTGCCAGCAGCCATAGCGGGAGCTCCTACAATGAGCAGTTCTTC
v_call: TRBV27
d_call: TRBD2
clone_size: once
cdr3_length: 15
j_call: TRBJ2-1

cdr3_aa: CSVMDPAGEQYF
cdr3_nt: TGCAGCGTTATGGACCCGGCGGGGGAGCAGTACTTC
v_call: TRBV29-1
d_call: TRBD2
clone_size: NA
cdr3_length: 12
j_call: TRBJ2-5

cdr3_aa: CSVERGDGANVLTF
cdr3_nt: TGCAGCGTTGAAAGAGGGGATGGGGCCAACGTCCTGACTTTC
v_call: TRBV29-1
d_call: NA
clone_size: NA
cdr3_length: 14
j_call: TRBJ2-6

cdr3_aa: CASSQGLGTAVSYEQYF
cdr3_nt: TGCGCCAGCAGCCAAGGTTTGGGGACAGCTGTCTCCTACGAGCAGTACTTC
v_call: TRBV4-1
d_call: TRBD1
clone_size: NA
cdr3_length: 17
j_call: TRBJ2-7

cdr3_aa: CASLPPGLAGASDTDTQYF
cdr3_nt: TGTGCCAGCCTCCCTCCGGGACTAGCGGGAGCATCGGACACAGATACGCAGTATTTT
v_call: TRBV7-9
d_call: TRBD2
clone_size: NA
cdr3_length: 19
j_call: TRBJ2-3

cdr3_aa: CASSLSEGGAYEQYF
cdr3_nt: TGTGCCAGCAGTTTATCGGAAGGTGGGGCCTACGAGCAGTACTTC
v_call: TRBV27
d_call: NA
clone_size: NA
cdr3_length: 15
j_call: TRBJ2-7

cdr3_aa: CASSIFGATTF
cdr3_nt: TGTGCCAGTAGTATTTTTGGGGCCACCACCTTC
v_call: TRBV19
d_call: NA
clone_size: NA
cdr3_length: 11
j_call: TRBJ1-2

cdr3_aa: CASSFIHEQYF
cdr3_nt: TGTGCCAGCAGCTTTATCCACGAGCAGTACTTC
v_call: TRBV5-6
d_call: NA
clone_size: NA
cdr3_length: 11
j_call: TRBJ2-7

cdr3_aa: CASRGLGFGYEQYF
cdr3_nt: TGTGCCAGCAGGGGACTCGGTTTTGGCTACGAGCAGTACTTC
v_call: TRBV6-1
d_call: NA
clone_size: NA
cdr3_length: 14
j_call: TRBJ2-7

cdr3_aa: CASSHSVGGHEQYF
cdr3_nt: TGCGCCAGCAGCCATTCTGTAGGGGGGCACGAGCAGTACTTC
v_call: TRBV4-3
d_call: NA
clone_size: NA
cdr3_length: 14
j_call: TRBJ2-7

cdr3_aa: CASSFPIRDRGLPDTQYF
cdr3_nt: TGTGCCAGCAGCTTTCCAATCCGGGACAGGGGGCTCCCAGATACGCAGTATTTT
v_call: TRBV7-9
d_call: TRBD1
clone_size: NA
cdr3_length: 18
j_call: TRBJ2-3

cdr3_aa: CASSSRDRDVNEQFF
cdr3_nt: TGTGCCAGCAGCTCCCGGGACAGGGACGTCAATGAGCAGTTCTTC
v_call: TRBV11-2
d_call: TRBD1
clone_size: NA
cdr3_length: 15
j_call: TRBJ2-1

cdr3_aa: CAWARPSGYTDTQYF
cdr3_nt: TGTGCCTGGGCCCGCCCTAGCGGATACACAGATACGCAGTATTTT
v_call: TRBV30
d_call: TRBD2
clone_size: few
cdr3_length: 15
j_call: TRBJ2-3

cdr3_aa: CASSPGLGVFNEQFF
cdr3_nt: TGTGCCAGCAGCCCGGGCCTCGGTGTCTTCAATGAGCAGTTCTTC
v_call: TRBV7-9
d_call: NA
clone_size: NA
cdr3_length: 15
j_call: TRBJ2-1

cdr3_aa: CASSPGTWGEKLFF
cdr3_nt: TGTGCCAGCAGCCCCGGGACTTGGGGGGAAAAACTGTTTTTT
v_call: TRBV28
d_call: NA
clone_size: NA
cdr3_length: 14
j_call: TRBJ1-4

cdr3_aa: CASSWDRTYEQYF
cdr3_nt: TGTGCCAGCAGTTGGGACCGCACCTACGAGCAGTACTTC
v_call: TRBV28
d_call: NA
clone_size: NA
cdr3_length: 13
j_call: TRBJ2-7

cdr3_aa: CASSFYRFEGSAEAFF
cdr3_nt: TGTGCCAGCAGTTTTTATCGGTTCGAGGGCTCGGCTGAAGCTTTCTTT
v_call: TRBV28
d_call: NA
clone_size: NA
cdr3_length: 16
j_call: TRBJ1-1

cdr3_aa: CSVEGSRNTEAFF
cdr3_nt: TGCAGCGTTGAAGGTTCCAGGAACACTGAAGCTTTCTTT
v_call: TRBV29-1
d_call: NA
clone_size: NA
cdr3_length: 13
j_call: TRBJ1-1

cdr3_aa: CASSPLGGADEQYF
cdr3_nt: TGTGCCAGCAGCCCCTTGGGGGGAGCAGACGAGCAGTACTTC
v_call: TRBV5-4
d_call: NA
clone_size: NA
cdr3_length: 14
j_call: TRBJ2-7

cdr3_aa: CASKNTGELFF
cdr3_nt: TGTGCCAGCAAAAACACCGGGGAGCTGTTTTTT
v_call: TRBV28
d_call: NA
clone_size: NA
cdr3_length: 11
j_call: TRBJ2-2

cdr3_aa: CASYGGMNTEAFF
cdr3_nt: TGTGCCAGTTACGGAGGGATGAACACTGAAGCTTTCTTT
v_call: TRBV7-9
d_call: NA
clone_size: NA
cdr3_length: 13
j_call: TRBJ1-1

cdr3_aa: CASGLVTGNEQFF
cdr3_nt: TGTGCTAGTGGTTTGGTAACAGGGAATGAGCAGTTCTTC
v_call: TRBV12-5
d_call: NA
clone_size: NA
cdr3_length: 13
j_call: TRBJ2-1

cdr3_aa: CASRSLRGTGELFF
cdr3_nt: TGTGCCAGTCGGTCCCTTCGAGGAACCGGGGAGCTGTTTTTT
v_call: TRBV19
d_call: NA
clone_size: NA
cdr3_length: 14
j_call: TRBJ2-2

cdr3_aa: CASGLPHNEQFF
cdr3_nt: TGTGCTAGTGGTTTGCCCCACAATGAGCAGTTCTTC
v_call: TRBV12-5
d_call: NA
clone_size: NA
cdr3_length: 12
j_call: TRBJ2-1

cdr3_aa: CASAHSNQPQHF
cdr3_nt: TGTGCCAGCGCGCATAGCAATCAGCCCCAGCATTTT
v_call: TRBV28
d_call: NA
clone_size: few
cdr3_length: 12
j_call: TRBJ1-5

cdr3_aa: CASSLSGRAVNEQFF
cdr3_nt: TGTGCCAGCAGCTTAAGTGGGAGGGCCGTCAATGAGCAGTTCTTC
v_call: TRBV7-3
d_call: TRBD2
clone_size: NA
cdr3_length: 15
j_call: TRBJ2-1

cdr3_aa: CAWSVYTGSTEAFF
cdr3_nt: TGTGCCTGGAGTGTATATACAGGCAGCACTGAAGCTTTCTTT
v_call: TRBV30
d_call: NA
clone_size: NA
cdr3_length: 14
j_call: TRBJ1-1

cdr3_aa: CASSVGTSSGNEQFF
cdr3_nt: TGTGCCAGCAGCGTGGGGACTAGTTCGGGCAATGAGCAGTTCTTC
v_call: TRBV28
d_call: TRBD2
clone_size: once
cdr3_length: 15
j_call: TRBJ2-1

cdr3_aa: CASSRDSPDTQYF
cdr3_nt: TGTGCCAGCAGTCGGGACTCCCCCGATACGCAGTATTTT
v_call: TRBV6-6
d_call: NA
clone_size: NA
cdr3_length: 13
j_call: TRBJ2-3

cdr3_aa: CASSLPPTGNQETQYF
cdr3_nt: TGTGCCAGCAGTTTACCACCGACAGGAAACCAAGAGACCCAGTACTTC
v_call: TRBV28
d_call: NA
clone_size: NA
cdr3_length: 16
j_call: TRBJ2-5

cdr3_aa: CASSEKNRYTEAFF
cdr3_nt: TGTGCCAGCAGTGAAAAAAATCGCTACACTGAAGCTTTCTTT
v_call: TRBV2
d_call: NA
clone_size: NA
cdr3_length: 14
j_call: TRBJ1-1